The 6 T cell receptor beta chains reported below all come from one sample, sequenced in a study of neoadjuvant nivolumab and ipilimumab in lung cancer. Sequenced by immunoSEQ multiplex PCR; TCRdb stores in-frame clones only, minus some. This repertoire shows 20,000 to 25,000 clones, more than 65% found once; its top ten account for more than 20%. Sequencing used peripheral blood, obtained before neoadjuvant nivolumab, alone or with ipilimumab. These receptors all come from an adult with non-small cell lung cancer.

The CDR3 sequence: CASSLDRVRGYTF. In DNA, the CDR3 is TGTGCCAGCAGCTTAGATCGTGTTAGAGGCTACACCTTC. The chain joins TRBV11-2 to TRBJ1-2, with D uncertain. V was clipped by 0 bases and J by 8 bases, with 10 bases between them. The CDR3 runs to 13 residues. Germline CDR1 is SGHAT and CDR2 is FQNNGV.

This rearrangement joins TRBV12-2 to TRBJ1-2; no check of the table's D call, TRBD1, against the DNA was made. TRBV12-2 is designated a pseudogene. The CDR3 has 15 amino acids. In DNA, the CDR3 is TGTGCAAGTCGCTTAGCGGGCAGGGATAACTATGGCTACACCTTC. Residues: CASRLAGRDNYGYTF.

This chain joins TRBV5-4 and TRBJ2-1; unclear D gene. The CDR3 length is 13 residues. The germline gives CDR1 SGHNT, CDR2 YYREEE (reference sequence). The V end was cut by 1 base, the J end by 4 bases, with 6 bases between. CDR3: CASSLRAYNEQFF. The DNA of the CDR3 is TGTGCCAGCAGCTTGAGGGCATACAATGAGCAGTTCTTC.

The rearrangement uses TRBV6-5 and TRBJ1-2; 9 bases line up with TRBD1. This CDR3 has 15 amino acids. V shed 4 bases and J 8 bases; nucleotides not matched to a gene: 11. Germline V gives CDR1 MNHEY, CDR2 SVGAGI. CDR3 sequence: CASSSPDRGGRGYTF. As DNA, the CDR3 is TGTGCCAGCAGTTCCCCGGACAGGGGAGGTCGAGGCTACACCTTC.

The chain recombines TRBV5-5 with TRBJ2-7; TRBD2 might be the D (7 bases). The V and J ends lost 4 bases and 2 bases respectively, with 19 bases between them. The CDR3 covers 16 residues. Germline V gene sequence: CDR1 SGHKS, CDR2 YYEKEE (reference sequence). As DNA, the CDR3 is TGTGCCAGCAGCCCGGACGGGGGGCTGGTCGCCTACGAGCAGTACTTC. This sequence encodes CASSPDGGLVAYEQYF.

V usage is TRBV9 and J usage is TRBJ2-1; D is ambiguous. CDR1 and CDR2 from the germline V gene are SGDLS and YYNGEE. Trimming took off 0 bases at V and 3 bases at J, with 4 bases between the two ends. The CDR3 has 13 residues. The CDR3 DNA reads TGTGCCAGCAGCGTAGGGGACTACAATGAGCAGTTCTTC. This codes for CASSVGDYNEQFF.